The T cell receptor (beta chain) under discussion was sequenced for a study of shared clonotypes between healthy human individuals (dated by TCRdb to about 2020). About the full investigation: The cohort comprised a couple of women and a few men aged 18 to 49 years. Per donor, three plates each were used for CD4 naive and CD4 memory, two for CD8 naive, and one for CD8 memory. To estimate repertoire size and how much clonotypes are shared between individuals, the study performed deep sequencing of blood TCR repertoires from a handful of healthy adults. Libraries were prepared and TCR repertoires were sequenced by different laboratories using diverse techniques, in order to increase sequencing depth and limit assay-specific biases. Each donor's leukapheresis produced roughly between roughly 0.85 and 10 billion PBMCs. The full study reports these points: Because the study included a small number of donors, the genetic and exposure-history diversity represented was limited. Compared with non-shared clonotypes, clonotypes shared by all four sorted-subset donors had higher generation probabilities. Incomplete sequencing was indicated by rarefaction of sorted-subset datasets, despite the large sequencing depth. Naive subsets generally had larger estimated clonotype richness than memory subsets did. Pairwise subsampling indicated that sequencing depth was expected to affect the degree of clonotype sharing among donors. Only blood was sampled, and tissue TCR repertoires likely differ from those in blood. Around 5.4% of naive CD4, 3.5% of naive CD8, about 2.1% of memory CD4, and about 0.4% of memory CD8 clonotypes were shared across a few donors.

TCR CDR3 regions were amplified from genomic DNA by multiplex PCR using the deep immunoSEQ assay. Genomic DNA extracted from each cell subset was distributed evenly over all wells of several immunoSEQ 96-well plates, and each plate served as one replicate. For sorted subsets, around 200 ng genomic DNA, equal to about 30,000 T cell genomes, was loaded into each replicate PCR. The purified libraries were quantified using a Qubit 3.0 fluorometer, sized with a Bioanalyzer 2100, and then quantified again using the KAPA Library Quantification kit. A separate single-read 150-cycle Illumina NextSeq 550 flow cell was used to sequence each immunoSEQ 96-well plate. The authors processed their data as follows. Because the immunoSEQ output held only junctional sequences and lacked quality scores, the filtering could not match the filtering applied to full-length reads. Sequences were annotated with PyIR, a Python wrapper for IgBLAST v1.9, and V/J genes and CDR3 were assigned using IMGT germline references. Reads were removed for weak V/J assignments (E-value above 1e-6), missing CDR3, stop codons, out-of-frame junctions, or ambiguous translated residues. A V3J clonotype was defined by an identical inferred V gene, J gene, and CDR3 amino acid sequence. The percentage overlap between two repertoires was calculated by dividing the number of shared unique clonotypes by the size of the smaller repertoire. RTK rarefaction, the Chao1 estimator, and Recon v2.1 estimates of unobserved clonotypes were used to assess repertoire richness. Generation probabilities were computed with OLGA for all TCRbeta clonotypes obtained by the gDNA method from several donors. TCRdb took this table from immuneACCESS and kept in-frame rearrangements with V and J called. Such tables lack part of the clones; where checked against another copy, unresolved V genes explain under half of the gap, and the rest is unexplained. Clone size and the V and J calls come from that table; the DNA yielded D and trimming. The sample records under 85,000 clones, under 65% of which are singletons. In total, the top ten clones hold roughly 56% of the sample.

Based on the germline V gene, the CDR1 and CDR2 sequences are MGHRA and YSYEKL. The CDR3 measures 14 amino acids from cysteine to phenylalanine. Only the CDR3 region is kept as DNA, spanning 42 bases read in frame from base 1. V is pared back by 4 bases and J by 0 bases, with 10 bases lying between the germline termini. Donors were healthy HIV-negative adults with no recently reported acute infections or vaccinations. Every donor was a Caucasian adult residing in Nashville, Tennessee, USA. CD8 memory samples consisted of magnetically selected CD45RO+ cells combined with CCR7-negative CD45RA+ effector memory (TemRA) cells. Blood was collected by leukapheresis, and PBMCs were isolated by Ficoll-Histopaque density gradient centrifugation and then cryopreserved in liquid nitrogen vapor phase. Analytical flow cytometry was used to check the purity and quantity of every magnetically sorted T cell population. Genomic DNA was isolated from every sorted fraction and measured by UV absorbance on a Nanodrop 2000c.

Worth noting for this clone: Its antigen is not yet known. Nothing much larger sits one base from this clone, and base qualities are not available.

The chain was built from TRBV4-1 and TRBJ2-7; the D segment cannot be called with confidence. The sequence was obtained from a man younger than 40 in good health. Material: memory CD8+ T cells sorted from blood. The sample's cell subset or site label is to be understood as: CD45RO+ cells pooled with CCR7-negative TemRA cells. Read as DNA, the sequence is TGCGCCAGCAGCCCGCGAACTAACTCCTACGAGCAGTACTTC. It codes for CASSPRTNSYEQYF.